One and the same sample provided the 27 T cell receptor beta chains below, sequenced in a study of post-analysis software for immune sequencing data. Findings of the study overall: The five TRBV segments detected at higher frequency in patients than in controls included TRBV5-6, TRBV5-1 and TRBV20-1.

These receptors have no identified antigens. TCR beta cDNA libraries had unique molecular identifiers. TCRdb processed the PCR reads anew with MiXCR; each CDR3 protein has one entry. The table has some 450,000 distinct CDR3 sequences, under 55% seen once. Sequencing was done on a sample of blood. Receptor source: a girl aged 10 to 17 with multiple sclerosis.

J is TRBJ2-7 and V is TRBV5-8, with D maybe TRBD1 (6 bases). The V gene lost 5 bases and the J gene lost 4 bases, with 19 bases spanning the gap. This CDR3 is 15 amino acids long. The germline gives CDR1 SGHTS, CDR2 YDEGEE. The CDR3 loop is CASREMGAVGYEQYF. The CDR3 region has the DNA TGTGCCAGCAGAGAGATGGGGGCTGTTGGATACGAGCAGTACTTC.

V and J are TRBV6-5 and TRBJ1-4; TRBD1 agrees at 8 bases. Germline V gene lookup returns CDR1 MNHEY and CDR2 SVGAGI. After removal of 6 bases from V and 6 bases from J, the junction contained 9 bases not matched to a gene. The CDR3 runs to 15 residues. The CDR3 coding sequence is TGTGCCAGCAGGACTCGACAGGGGACTTATGAAAAACTGTTTTTT. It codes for CASRTRQGTYEKLFF.

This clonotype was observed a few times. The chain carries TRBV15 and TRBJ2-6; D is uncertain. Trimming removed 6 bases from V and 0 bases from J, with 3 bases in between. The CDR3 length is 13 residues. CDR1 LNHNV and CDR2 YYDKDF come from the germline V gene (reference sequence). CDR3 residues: CATSNSGANVLTF. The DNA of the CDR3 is TGTGCCACCAGTAACTCTGGGGCCAACGTCCTGACTTTC.

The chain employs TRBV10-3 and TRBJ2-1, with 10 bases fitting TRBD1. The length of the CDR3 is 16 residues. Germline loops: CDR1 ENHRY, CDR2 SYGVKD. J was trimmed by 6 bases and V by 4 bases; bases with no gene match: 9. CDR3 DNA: TGTGCCATCAGTGGGGGACGGGACAGGGGTTCCAATGAGCAGTTCTTC. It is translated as CAISGGRDRGSNEQFF.

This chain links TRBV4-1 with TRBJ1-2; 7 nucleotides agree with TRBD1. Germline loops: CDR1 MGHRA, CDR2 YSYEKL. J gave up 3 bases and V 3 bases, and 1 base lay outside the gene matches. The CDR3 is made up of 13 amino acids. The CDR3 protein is CASSHGTDYGYTF. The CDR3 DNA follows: TGCGCCAGCAGCCACGGGACAGACTATGGCTACACCTTC.

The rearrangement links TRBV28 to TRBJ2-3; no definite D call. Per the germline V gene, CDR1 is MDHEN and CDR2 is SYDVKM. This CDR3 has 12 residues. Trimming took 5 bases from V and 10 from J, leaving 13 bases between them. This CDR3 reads CASSILMRSQYF. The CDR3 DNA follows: TGTGCCAGCAGTATACTGATGAGATCGCAGTATTTT.

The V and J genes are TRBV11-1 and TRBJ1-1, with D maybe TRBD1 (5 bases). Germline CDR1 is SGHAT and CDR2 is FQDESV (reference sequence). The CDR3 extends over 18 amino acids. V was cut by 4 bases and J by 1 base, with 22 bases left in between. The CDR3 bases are TGTGCCAGCAGCTACGAAGTCTCGGGGGGAAAAGGGAACACTGAAGCTTTCTTT. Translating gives CASSYEVSGGKGNTEAFF.

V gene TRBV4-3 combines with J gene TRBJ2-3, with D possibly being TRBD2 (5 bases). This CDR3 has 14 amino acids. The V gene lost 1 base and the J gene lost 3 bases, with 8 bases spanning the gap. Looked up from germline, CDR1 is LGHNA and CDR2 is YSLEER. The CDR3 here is CASSQGRTTDTQYF. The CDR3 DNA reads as TGCGCCAGCAGCCAAGGGAGGACTACAGATACGCAGTATTTT.

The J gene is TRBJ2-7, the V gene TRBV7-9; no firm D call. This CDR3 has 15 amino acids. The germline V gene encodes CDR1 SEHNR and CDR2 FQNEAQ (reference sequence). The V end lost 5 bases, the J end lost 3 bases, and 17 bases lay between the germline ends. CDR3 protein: CASSPYFGLGYEQYF. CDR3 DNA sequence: TGTGCCAGCAGCCCATACTTCGGTCTAGGCTACGAGCAGTACTTC.

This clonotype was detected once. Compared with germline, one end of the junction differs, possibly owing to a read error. The CDR3 loop reads CANSLDGGGTEAFF. Here the CDR3 DNA reads TGCGCCAACAGCTTGGATGGTGGGGGAACTGAAGCTTTCTTT. This chain links TRBV5-1 with TRBJ1-1; possible D gene TRBD1, 5 bases. The CDR3 is 14 amino acids. The germline gives CDR1 SGHRS, CDR2 YFSETQ.

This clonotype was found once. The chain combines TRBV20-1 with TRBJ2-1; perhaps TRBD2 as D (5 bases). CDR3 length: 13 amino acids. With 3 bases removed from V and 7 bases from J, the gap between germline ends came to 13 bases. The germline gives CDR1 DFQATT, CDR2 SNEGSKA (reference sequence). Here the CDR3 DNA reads TGCAGTGCTAGCCTGTCCCGGGGTAATGAGCAGTTCTTC. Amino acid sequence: CSASLSRGNEQFF.

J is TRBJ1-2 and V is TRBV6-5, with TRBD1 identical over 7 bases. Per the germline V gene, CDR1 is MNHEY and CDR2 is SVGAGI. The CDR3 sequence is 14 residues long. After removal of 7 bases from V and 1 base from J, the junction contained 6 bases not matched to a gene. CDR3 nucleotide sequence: TGTGCCAGCACCCGGGACAGAAATAACTATGGCTACACCTTC. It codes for CASTRDRNNYGYTF.

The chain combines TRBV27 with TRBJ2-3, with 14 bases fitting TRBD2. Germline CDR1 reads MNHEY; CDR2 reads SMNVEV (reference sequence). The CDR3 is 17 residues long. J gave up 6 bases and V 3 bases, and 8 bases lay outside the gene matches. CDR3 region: CASSFGTSGRPTDTQYF. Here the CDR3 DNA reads TGTGCCAGCAGTTTCGGGACTAGCGGGAGACCCACGGATACGCAGTATTTT.

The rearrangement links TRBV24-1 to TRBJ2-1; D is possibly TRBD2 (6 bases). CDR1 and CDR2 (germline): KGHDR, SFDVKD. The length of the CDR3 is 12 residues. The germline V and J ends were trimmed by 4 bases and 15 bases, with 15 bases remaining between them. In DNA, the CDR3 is TGTGCCACCAGTGAGACTAGGGACGGATCGTTCTTC. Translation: CATSETRDGSFF.

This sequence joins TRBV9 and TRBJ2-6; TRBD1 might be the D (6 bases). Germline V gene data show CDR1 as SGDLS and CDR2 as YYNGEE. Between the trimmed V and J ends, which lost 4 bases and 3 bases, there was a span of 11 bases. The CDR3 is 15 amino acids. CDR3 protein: CASSSQGLGANVLTF. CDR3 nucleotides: TGTGCCAGCAGCTCCCAGGGGCTTGGGGCCAACGTCCTGACTTTC.

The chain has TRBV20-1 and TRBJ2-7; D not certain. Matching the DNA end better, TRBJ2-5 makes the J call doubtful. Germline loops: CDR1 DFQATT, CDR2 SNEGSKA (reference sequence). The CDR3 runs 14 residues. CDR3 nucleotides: TGCAGTGCTAGAGGGGTCACGGATCGGGAGACCCAGTACTTC. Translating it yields CSARGVTDRETQYF.

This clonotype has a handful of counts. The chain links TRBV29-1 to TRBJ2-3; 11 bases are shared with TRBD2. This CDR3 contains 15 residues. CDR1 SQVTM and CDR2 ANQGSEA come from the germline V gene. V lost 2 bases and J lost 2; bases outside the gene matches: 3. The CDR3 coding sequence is TGCAGCGTTGAATATAGCGGGAGGGCCACAGATACGCAGTATTTT. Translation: CSVEYSGRATDTQYF.

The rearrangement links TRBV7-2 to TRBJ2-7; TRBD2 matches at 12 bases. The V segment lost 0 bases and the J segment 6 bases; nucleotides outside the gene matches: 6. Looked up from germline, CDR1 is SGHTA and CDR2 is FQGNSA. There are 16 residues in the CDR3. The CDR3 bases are TGTGCCAGCAGCTTAGCGCTGGTGACTAGCGGGGGCGAGCAGTACTTC. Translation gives CASSLALVTSGGEQYF.

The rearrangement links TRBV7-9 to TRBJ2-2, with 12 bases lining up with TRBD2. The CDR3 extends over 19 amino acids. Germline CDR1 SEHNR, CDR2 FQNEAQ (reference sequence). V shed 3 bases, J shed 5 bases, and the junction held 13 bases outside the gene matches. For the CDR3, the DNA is TGTGCCAGCAGCTTCCCTAAGACGACTAGCGGGAGTCGGACCGGGGAGCTGTTTTTT. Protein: CASSFPKTTSGSRTGELFF.

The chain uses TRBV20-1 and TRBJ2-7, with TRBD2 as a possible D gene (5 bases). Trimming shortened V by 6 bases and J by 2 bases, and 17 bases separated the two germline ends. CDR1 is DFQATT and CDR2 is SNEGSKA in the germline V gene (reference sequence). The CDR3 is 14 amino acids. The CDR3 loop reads CSAHRALVTYEQYF. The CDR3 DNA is TGCAGTGCCCACCGGGCACTAGTGACCTACGAGCAGTACTTC.

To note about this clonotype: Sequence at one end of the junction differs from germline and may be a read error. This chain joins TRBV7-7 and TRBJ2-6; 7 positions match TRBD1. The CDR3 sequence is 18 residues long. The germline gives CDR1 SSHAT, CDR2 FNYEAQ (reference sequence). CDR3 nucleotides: TGTGCTAGCAGCTTAGTCGGACAGGTTGACTCTGGGGCCAACGTCCTGACTTTC. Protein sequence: CASSLVGQVDSGANVLTF.

The CDR3 here is CASSPPAGIEQYF. CDR3 nucleotide sequence: TGTGCCAGCAGCCCCCCGGCGGGGATCGAGCAGTACTTC. The chain links TRBV7-9 to TRBJ2-5; D might be TRBD2 (6 bases). The J call may be in error: the DNA end matches TRBJ2-7 better. Germline assignment: CDR1 SEHNR and CDR2 FQNEAQ (reference sequence). The CDR3 is 13 residues long.

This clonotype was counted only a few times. CDR3 sequence: CASSYGGPPEAFF. In DNA, the CDR3 is TGTGCCAGCAGTTATGGAGGACCCCCCGAAGCTTTCTTT. V usage is TRBV6-8 and J usage is TRBJ1-1; no firm D call. The CDR3 covers 13 residues. Germline V gene lookup returns CDR1 MNHGY and CDR2 SAAAGT. V was pared by 3 bases and J by 8 bases, with 13 bases between.

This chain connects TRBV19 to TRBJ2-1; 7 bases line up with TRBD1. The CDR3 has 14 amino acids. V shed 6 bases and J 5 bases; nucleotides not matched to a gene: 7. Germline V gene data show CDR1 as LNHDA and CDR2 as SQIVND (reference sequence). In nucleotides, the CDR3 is TGTGCCAGTAGACTCCGGGACAGAAACAATGAGCAGTTCTTC. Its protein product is CASRLRDRNNEQFF.

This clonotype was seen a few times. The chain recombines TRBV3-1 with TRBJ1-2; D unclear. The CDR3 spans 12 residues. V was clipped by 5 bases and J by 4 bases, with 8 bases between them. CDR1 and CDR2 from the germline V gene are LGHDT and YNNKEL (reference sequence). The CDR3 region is CASSERTYGYTF. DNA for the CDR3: TGTGCCAGCAGCGAGCGGACCTATGGCTACACCTTC.

CDR3 loop: CASSQDRVLPTAYEQYF. The CDR3 DNA is TGCGCCAGCAGCCAAGATCGGGTCTTACCCACCGCCTACGAGCAGTACTTC. V and J are TRBV4-1 and TRBJ2-7; D gene unclear. CDR1 is MGHRA, CDR2 YSYEKL, per germline. The germline V and J ends were trimmed by 0 bases and 2 bases, with 17 bases remaining between them. The CDR3 covers 17 residues.

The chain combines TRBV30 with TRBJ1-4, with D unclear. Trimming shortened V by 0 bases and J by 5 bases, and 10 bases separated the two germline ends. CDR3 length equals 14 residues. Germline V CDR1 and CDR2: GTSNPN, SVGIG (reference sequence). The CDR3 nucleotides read TGTGCCTGGAGTGTCGGCAGGCTAAATGAAAAACTGTTTTTT. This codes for CAWSVGRLNEKLFF.